The source of this TCR beta chain is a study of T cells in localized non-small cell lung cancer. Study-level points and caveats: Greater T cell density in blood accompanied longer overall survival.

Clones were read by immunoSEQ multiplex PCR, and TCRdb kept only the in-frame ones, dropping some. The sample has roughly 40,000 clones, approximately 86% seen once; the top ten hold 3.5%. As regards this clone: Its antigen is not known.

V lost 6 bases to trimming and J lost 5 bases; unmatched junction nucleotides: 6. CDR1 and CDR2 from the germline V gene are MGHRA and YSYEKL. This CDR3 region has 13 residues. The clonotype comes from a man aged 18 to 55 with stage I lung adenocarcinoma. The chain carries TRBV4-1 and TRBJ2-7; 8 bases match TRBD1. Here the sequenced sample was peripheral blood, taken before any cancer treatment. The CDR3 loop reads CASSPWTGNEQYF. The CDR3 nucleotides are TGCGCCAGCAGTCCCTGGACAGGGAACGAGCAGTACTTC.